The 14 T cell receptor beta chains below were found in one sample sequenced in a study of cytomegalovirus exposure and HLA in healthy donors. The primer mix had 60 Vbeta and 13 Jbeta primers. Produced via immunoSEQ multiplex PCR; TCRdb's table is partial and in-frame only. The sample consists of about 170,000 clones, approximately 79% of them appearing once. The source material was PBMCs. Receptors originate from a man aged 40-55 years in good health and CMV-seropositive.

This rearrangement joins TRBV29-1 to TRBJ1-2; no firm D call. Per germline, CDR1 SQVTM and CDR2 ANQGSEA. This CDR3 region has 12 residues. The V gene lost 0 bases and the J gene lost 8 bases, with 10 bases spanning the gap. CDR3: CSVEETTEGYTF. The CDR3 bases are TGCAGCGTTGAAGAGACAACCGAGGGCTACACCTTC.

V gene TRBV7-9 combines with J gene TRBJ2-7, with 9 bases that match TRBD1. This CDR3 contains 15 residues. The V gene end was trimmed by 3 bases and the J gene end by 3 bases; junction bases not matched to a gene: 6. Germline loops: CDR1 SEHNR, CDR2 FQNEAQ (reference sequence). This CDR3 is CASSFTGGMGYEQYF. As DNA, the CDR3 is TGTGCCAGCAGCTTTACAGGGGGCATGGGCTACGAGCAGTACTTC.

For the CDR3, the DNA is TGCAGCGTTCTACCCAGACCGACTAGCGGGGGGACCACCGGGGAGCTGTTTTTT. Translated, it gives CSVLPRPTSGGTTGELFF. The rearrangement uses TRBV29-1 and TRBJ2-2; 13 positions agree with TRBD2. Losses at the gene ends were 5 bases for V and 4 bases for J; bases not matched to a gene: 13. Per germline, CDR1 SQVTM and CDR2 ANQGSEA. The CDR3 sequence is 18 residues long.

Only one count was recorded for this clone. CDR3 sequence reads: CASSPGLAVRDTQYF. In DNA form, the CDR3 reads TGTGCCAGCAGCCCGGGACTAGCGGTTCGAGATACGCAGTATTTT. The chain is built from TRBV2 and TRBJ2-3; the match to TRBD2 covers 11 bases. V was clipped by 6 bases and J by 5 bases; unmatched bases: 7. The CDR3 covers 15 residues. Germline-derived CDR1 and CDR2 are SNHLY and FYNNEI.

The V call is TRBV5-1, the J call TRBJ1-1, with 10 positions matching TRBD1. V gave up 3 bases and J gave up 5 bases; unmatched junction bases: 4. In germline, CDR1 is SGHRS, CDR2 YFSETQ. The CDR3 loop spans 14 amino acids. CDR3: CASSWDRGGTEAFF. Here the CDR3 DNA reads TGCGCCAGCAGCTGGGACAGGGGTGGAACTGAAGCTTTCTTT.

The chain employs TRBV18 and TRBJ2-2; D might be TRBD1 (6 bases). The CDR3 length is 15 residues. Trimming shortened V by 0 bases and J by 10 bases, and 15 bases separated the two germline ends. In germline, CDR1 is KGHSH, CDR2 LQKENI. CDR3 nucleotides: TGTGCCAGCTCACCACCGATCACAGGGAGCCCGGAGCTGTTTTTT. Protein: CASSPPITGSPELFF.

The rearrangement links TRBV6-5 to TRBJ1-5; D is ambiguous. This CDR3 has 14 residues. The germline CDR1 and CDR2 sequences are MNHEY and SVGAGI. The V gene lost 6 bases and the J gene lost 0 bases, with 9 bases spanning the gap. The CDR3, as DNA: TGTGCCAGCAGCTTGCGGGATAGCAATCAGCCCCAGCATTTT. It yields the protein CASSLRDSNQPQHF.

This clone was detected once. The V call is TRBV5-4, the J call TRBJ2-5; 9 bases map to TRBD2. V shed 3 bases, J shed 4 bases, and the junction held 10 bases outside the gene matches. The CDR3 covers 16 residues. Germline V gene lookup returns CDR1 SGHNT and CDR2 YYREEE (reference sequence). In nucleotides, the CDR3 is TGTGCCAGCAGCTCGGAGTTGGCTAGCGGGGTAGAGACCCAGTACTTC. Protein: CASSSELASGVETQYF.

This clone was seen a handful of times. The chain joins TRBV7-2 to TRBJ1-2, with D possibly matching TRBD1 (6 bases). The CDR3 length is 14 residues. V dropped 5 bases and J dropped 4 bases, with 14 bases sitting between them. Germline CDR1 and CDR2: SGHTA and FQGNSA. The CDR3 loop is CASSRGGSGYGYTF. The CDR3 nucleotides read TGTGCCAGCAGCCGAGGGGGATCGGGCTATGGCTACACCTTC. Combining the CDR3 with reference TRBV7-2 and TRBJ1-2 gives the whole variable domain GAGVSQSPSNKVTEKGKDVELRCDPISGHTALYWYRQSLGQGLEFLIYFQGNSAPDKSGLPSDRFSAERTGGSVSTLTIQRTQQEDSAVYLCASSRGGSGYGYTFGSGTRLTVV.

The CDR3 protein is CASSPGAGDGNTIYF. The CDR3 coding sequence is TGTGCCAGCAGTCCCGGGGCAGGGGATGGAAACACCATATATTTT. The rearrangement links TRBV6-6 to TRBJ1-3; TRBD1 might be the D (6 bases). The CDR3 spans 15 residues. V was pared by 5 bases and J by 3 bases, with 14 bases between. Looked up from germline, CDR1 is MNHNY and CDR2 is SVGAGI (reference sequence).

This sequence joins TRBV10-3 and TRBJ2-2; 7 bases are shared with TRBD2. Germline assignment: CDR1 ENHRY and CDR2 SYGVKD. The J segment lost 1 base and the V segment lost 2 bases, leaving 4 bases of the junction unmatched. This CDR3 has 16 amino acids. This CDR3 is CAISEVGLGNTGELFF. The CDR3 DNA sequence: TGTGCCATCAGTGAGGTCGGACTAGGGAACACCGGGGAGCTGTTTTTT.

J is TRBJ2-1 and V is TRBV7-2; the D is unclear. The germline gives CDR1 SGHTA, CDR2 FQGNSA. The CDR3 spans 13 residues. Trimming removed 2 bases from V and 8 bases from J, with 10 bases in between. The CDR3 DNA reads TGTGCCAGCAGCTTATCAGCGATTGATGAGCAGTTCTTC. As protein: CASSLSAIDEQFF.

CDR3 protein: CASSQAGRAGPEGYTF. The DNA of the CDR3 is TGCGCCAGCAGCCAAGCCGGAAGGGCAGGGCCGGAGGGCTACACCTTC. The chain is built from TRBV4-1 and TRBJ1-2; perhaps TRBD1 as D (5 bases). Trimming removed 1 base from V and 8 bases from J, with 20 bases in between. Germline CDR1 and CDR2: MGHRA and YSYEKL. The CDR3 runs 16 residues.

J is TRBJ2-5 and V is TRBV19; 8 nucleotides line up with TRBD1. Per germline, CDR1 LNHDA and CDR2 SQIVND (reference sequence). V was clipped by 6 bases and J by 5 bases; unmatched bases: 11. The CDR3 runs 15 residues. In DNA form, the CDR3 reads TGTGCCAGTAGCGTCGACAGGGGCGGTACGGAGACCCAGTACTTC. Translation gives CASSVDRGGTETQYF.